Given below is one T cell receptor beta chain in context. Trimming took off 6 bases at V and 1 base at J, with 14 bases between the two ends. Germline CDR1 is SNHLY and CDR2 is FYNNEI. This CDR3 contains 15 residues. Carrying unique molecular identifiers, the cDNA also gained a universal primer site through template switching. Using its own MiXCR run on the 5' RACE reads, TCRdb lists one record per CDR3 protein. This sample has 500,000 to 650,000 distinct CDR3 sequences; approximately 20% occur once, and the top ten carry more than 0.4%. The sample comes from a study of identical twins. In addition, the sample was reused for a study of yellow fever vaccine responses in identical twins. From that study: Twins reportedly appeared to share part of their vaccine T cell response while keeping part individual.

This sequence was found in a woman aged 18-30 years in good health. Sequenced input: CD4+ T cells sorted from blood. V usage is TRBV2 and J usage is TRBJ2-3, with D possibly matching TRBD1 (5 bases). CDR3 bases: TGTGCCAGCAGCGGGCAGGGAATCCGCACAGATACGCAGTATTTT. Protein sequence: CASSGQGIRTDTQYF.